Below are 30 T cell receptor beta chains sequenced from a single sample in a study of T cell responses to AZD1222 COVID-19 vaccine. Repertoires were generated with immunoSEQ multiplex PCR, while TCRdb's copy carries only in-frame clones and drops some. This sample carries roughly 100,000 clones, less than 95% of them seen once, and the ten largest clones take 8%. The source was peripheral blood, collected 28 days after the second AZD1222 dose. The receptors were sampled from an adult who received the AZD1222 COVID-19 vaccine.

This clone was observed a few times. The V call is TRBV7-9, the J call TRBJ2-3; 8 bases are a match to TRBD1. In germline, CDR1 is SEHNR, CDR2 FQNEAQ (reference sequence). Trimming removed 1 base from V and 5 bases from J; junction bases left unmatched: 8. The CDR3 runs to 16 residues. The CDR3 here is CASSLVGRGLGDTQYF. CDR3 in DNA: TGTGCCAGCAGCTTAGTCGGCAGGGGGCTCGGAGATACGCAGTATTTT.

This clone has just a few counts. The rearrangement uses TRBV14 and TRBJ1-1; D perhaps matches TRBD1 (5 bases). Looked up from germline, CDR1 is SGHDN and CDR2 is FVKESK. V lost 4 bases, J lost 2 bases, and 17 bases lay in between. This CDR3 region has 16 residues. CDR3 bases: TGTGCCAGCAGCCCTAAACTCGGGACCGCCAACACTGAAGCTTTCTTT. Its translation is CASSPKLGTANTEAFF. Using reference TRBV14 and TRBJ1-1 for the parts outside the CDR3, the full variable domain is EAGVTQFPSHSVIEKGQTVTLRCDPISGHDNLYWYRRVMGKEIKFLLHFVKESKQDESGMPNNRFLAERTGGTYSTLKVQPAELEDSGVYFCASSPKLGTANTEAFFGQGTRLTVV.

The chain couples TRBV9 to TRBJ2-3, with 7 bases matching TRBD2. The germline gives CDR1 SGDLS, CDR2 YYNGEE. J lost 6 bases, V lost 4 bases, and 14 bases had no gene match. The CDR3 is 16 residues long. The CDR3 DNA follows: TGTGCCAGCAGCCCCATCAGCGGGGACCCCAGGGATACGCAGTATTTT. This translates into CASSPISGDPRDTQYF. The full variable domain, with the rest looked up from reference TRBV9 and TRBJ2-3, is DSGVTQTPKHLITATGQRVTLRCSPRSGDLSVYWYQQSLDQGLQFLIQYYNGEERAKGNILERFSAQQFPDLHSELNLSSLELGDSALYFCASSPISGDPRDTQYFGPGTRLTVL.

J is TRBJ2-1 and V is TRBV4-1; 10 nucleotides align to TRBD2. CDR1 MGHRA and CDR2 YSYEKL come from the germline V gene. V trimming: 0 bases; J trimming: 5 bases; junction bases outside the gene matches: 4. CDR3 length: 16 residues. The DNA for the CDR3 is TGCGCCAGCAGCCAAGACAGAGCGGGGGGGCACAATGAGCAGTTCTTC. It yields the protein CASSQDRAGGHNEQFF.

The V and J genes are TRBV7-8 and TRBJ2-7, with D possibly TRBD2 on 6 matching bases. Trimming stripped 7 bases from V and 4 bases from J, with 14 bases between. Germline CDR1 and CDR2: SGHVS and FQNEAQ. This CDR3 spans 13 amino acids. Here the CDR3 reads CASTHTEGYEQYF. Here the CDR3 DNA reads TGTGCCAGCACCCACACGGAGGGATACGAGCAGTACTTC.

The chain couples TRBV5-5 to TRBJ1-2, with unresolved D. Germline loops: CDR1 SGHKS, CDR2 YYEKEE (reference sequence). This CDR3 has 14 residues. Trimming left V 3 bases short and J 0 bases short, with 9 bases between. The CDR3 sequence: CASSSAGPNYGYTF. CDR3 sequence (DNA): TGTGCCAGCAGCTCAGCAGGCCCTAACTATGGCTACACCTTC.

The V gene is TRBV30, the J gene TRBJ2-5; perhaps TRBD2 as D (6 bases). With 6 bases removed from V and 4 bases from J, the gap between germline ends came to 21 bases. Germline CDR1 and CDR2: GTSNPN and SVGIG (reference sequence). The CDR3 contains 15 residues. The CDR3, as DNA: TGTGCCTGCGGCCAGGGAGGCACGCACACAGAGACCCAGTACTTC. Translation: CACGQGGTHTETQYF.

This chain links TRBV18 with TRBJ1-6; perhaps TRBD1 as D (5 bases). The CDR3 is 15 residues long. In germline, CDR1 is KGHSH, CDR2 LQKENI. V was pared by 6 bases and J by 6 bases, with 15 bases between. The CDR3 bases are TGTGCCAGCTCGCCCTCAGGGCCCAGTAATTCACCCCTCCACTTT. Its protein product is CASSPSGPSNSPLHF.

This chain uses TRBV11-1 with TRBJ2-2; TRBD1 aligns across 9 bases. The germline CDR1 and CDR2 sequences are SGHAT and FQDESV (reference sequence). V lost 2 bases to trimming and J lost 1 base; unmatched junction nucleotides: 2. This CDR3 comprises 16 residues. CDR3 bases: TGTGCCAGCAGCTTAATGGGACAGGGGAACACCGGGGAGCTGTTTTTT. Its protein is CASSLMGQGNTGELFF.

The chain uses TRBV5-6 and TRBJ2-2; no definite D call. This CDR3 has 14 residues. V lost 4 bases and J lost 1, with 8 bases in between. Germline CDR1 is SGHDT and CDR2 is YYEEEE. CDR3 coding DNA: TGTGCCAGCAGCCGAATCATGAACACCGGGGAGCTGTTTTTT. Amino acid sequence: CASSRIMNTGELFF.

The V and J genes are TRBV9 and TRBJ1-1; D not certain. CDR1 and CDR2 (germline): SGDLS, YYNGEE. This CDR3 region has 13 residues. V lost 0 bases to trimming and J lost 4 bases, with 7 bases between them. CDR3 bases: TGTGCCAGCAGCGTAGTGTCCAGCACTGAAGCTTTCTTT. This encodes CASSVVSSTEAFF.

The chain employs TRBV7-9 and TRBJ2-7; D ambiguous. Trimming took 5 bases from V and 3 from J, leaving 8 bases between them. This CDR3 comprises 12 residues. The germline CDR1 and CDR2 sequences are SEHNR and FQNEAQ (reference sequence). The CDR3 DNA reads TGTGCCAGCAGCCCGTCCCTCTACGAGCAGTACTTC. Amino acid sequence: CASSPSLYEQYF.

The chain employs TRBV11-3 and TRBJ2-1; no clear D gene. The CDR3 runs to 11 residues. V was trimmed by 3 bases and J by 9 bases, leaving 6 bases between them. Germline V gene sequence: CDR1 SGHNT, CDR2 YENEEA. In nucleotides, the CDR3 is TGTGCCAGCAGCTTTCGAGGTGAGCAGTTCTTC. Amino acids: CASSFRGEQFF.

The V gene is TRBV18, the J gene TRBJ2-1, with 11 bases that match TRBD2. Germline lookup yields CDR1 KGHSH and CDR2 LQKENI. The CDR3 sequence is 16 residues long. The trim removed 3 bases at V and 10 bases at J, leaving 11 bases unmatched. The DNA of the CDR3 is TGTGCCAGCTCACCCCTAGGGACTAGCGGAAGACCGGAGCAGTTCTTC. Its translation: CASSPLGTSGRPEQFF.

V and J are TRBV7-8 and TRBJ2-7; 9 positions agree with TRBD2. V was pared by 4 bases and J by 4 bases, with 20 bases of the junction left unmatched. This CDR3 is built from 19 residues. The germline CDR1 and CDR2 sequences are SGHVS and FQNEAQ. CDR3 coding DNA: TGTGCCAGCAGCTCCCCTGCGGGGGGGCCAGGATGGGGTATATACGAGCAGTACTTC. Amino acids: CASSSPAGGPGWGIYEQYF.

The genes are TRBV3-1 (or the pseudogene TRBV3-2) and TRBJ2-7; D may be TRBD1 (6 bases). The CDR3 totals 14 residues. The V gene lost 4 bases and the J gene lost 2 bases, with 12 bases spanning the gap. Germline CDR1 and CDR2: LGHDT and YNNKEL (reference sequence). This CDR3 is CASSRQVGTYEQYF. The CDR3 DNA is TGTGCCAGCAGCCGACAGGTTGGGACCTACGAGCAGTACTTC.

In regard to this clone: At the DNA level, this CDR3 is encoded by other sequences in the same sample as well. The rearrangement links TRBV5-1 to TRBJ1-1, with D possibly being TRBD1 (6 bases). This CDR3 contains 14 residues. The germline gives CDR1 SGHRS, CDR2 YFSETQ. V was clipped by 0 bases and J by 0 bases, with 6 bases between them. In DNA form, the CDR3 reads TGCGCCAGCAGCTTGGACAGGGTGAACACTGAAGCTTTCTTT. This gives the protein CASSLDRVNTEAFF.

The chain is built from TRBV5-1 and TRBJ1-5; 10 positions agree with TRBD1. The germline gives CDR1 SGHRS, CDR2 YFSETQ. The CDR3 consists of 14 residues. The ends lost 2 bases at V and 5 bases at J; junction bases unmatched: 1. The CDR3 sequence: CASSFGQGDQPQHF. CDR3 coding DNA: TGCGCCAGCAGCTTTGGACAGGGGGATCAGCCCCAGCATTTT. The full variable domain, in which reference TRBV5-1 and TRBJ1-5 provide the parts outside the CDR3, is KAGVTQTPRYLIKTRGQQVTLSCSPISGHRSVSWYQQTPGQGLQFLFEYFSETQRNKGNFPGRFSGRQFSNSRSEMNVSTLELGDSALYLCASSFGQGDQPQHFGDGTRLSIL.

V and J are TRBV24-1 and TRBJ1-1; D uncertain. V lost 1 base and J 8 bases, leaving 7 bases between the germline ends. The germline V gene has CDR1 KGHDR and CDR2 SFDVKD. The CDR3 is made up of 12 amino acids. The CDR3 sequence: CATSDFGREAFF. As DNA, the CDR3 is TGTGCCACCAGTGATTTCGGGCGAGAAGCTTTCTTT.

The gene calls are TRBV10-3 and TRBJ1-2; no clear D gene. Trimming removed 6 bases from V and 5 bases from J, with 7 bases in between. There are 11 residues in the CDR3. Germline CDR1 is ENHRY and CDR2 is SYGVKD. The CDR3 coding sequence is TGTGCCATCAGCGGCTATTATGGCTACACCTTC. Translated, it gives CAISGYYGYTF.

The chain couples TRBV4-3 to TRBJ2-5, with D tentatively TRBD2 (6 bases). Per the germline V gene, CDR1 is LGHNA and CDR2 is YSLEER. The V end was cut by 0 bases, the J end by 11 bases, with 22 bases between. The CDR3 has 16 amino acids. The CDR3 DNA is TGCGCCAGCAGCCAAGATGGGGCCACTAGTTACCGGGAGCAGTACTTC. Translation: CASSQDGATSYREQYF.

This chain joins TRBV4-3 and TRBJ1-1; 7 positions match TRBD1. From germline, CDR1 is LGHNA and CDR2 YSLEER. This CDR3 contains 15 residues. The V and J ends lost 1 base and 11 bases, in that order; junction bases with no gene match: 13. The CDR3 is CASSQATAGGSRAFF. DNA of the CDR3: TGCGCCAGCAGCCAAGCGACGGCAGGGGGGTCCCGGGCTTTCTTT.

The chain couples TRBV6-2 or TRBV6-3 to TRBJ2-7; 8 bases are a match to TRBD1. Unmatched junction bases numbered 4, after V lost 4 bases and J lost 2 bases. The germline CDR1 and CDR2 sequences are MNHEY and SVGEGT. The CDR3 runs 14 residues. The CDR3 loop reads CASSWTGYTYEQYF. For the CDR3, the DNA is TGTGCCAGCAGTTGGACAGGGTATACCTACGAGCAGTACTTC.

The chain employs TRBV15 and TRBJ2-2, with TRBD1 matching over 7 bases. The CDR3 length is 16 residues. Germline values: CDR1 LNHNV, CDR2 YYDKDF (reference sequence). Trimming at V came to 2 bases and at J to 9 bases, leaving 12 bases not matched to a gene. This CDR3 is CATSRSPGQRNRELFF. In DNA form, the CDR3 reads TGTGCCACCAGCAGAAGCCCGGGACAGAGGAACCGGGAGCTGTTTTTT.

The rearrangement uses TRBV2 and TRBJ1-5, with TRBD1 matching 10 bases. The CDR3 length is 14 residues. The trim removed 8 bases at V and 2 bases at J, leaving 3 bases unmatched. CDR1 is SNHLY and CDR2 is FYNNEI in the germline V gene. CDR3 in amino acids: CASYGTGGNQPQHF. The CDR3 coding sequence is TGTGCCAGCTACGGGACAGGGGGCAATCAGCCCCAGCATTTT.

This rearrangement joins TRBV18 to TRBJ2-6; D perhaps matches TRBD1 (6 bases). Germline loops: CDR1 KGHSH, CDR2 LQKENI. The V end lost 1 base, the J end lost 2 bases, and 9 bases lay between the germline ends. The length of the CDR3 is 16 residues. CDR3 sequence: CASSPRNRAGANVLTF. The CDR3 DNA reads as TGTGCCAGCTCACCACGGAACAGGGCTGGGGCCAACGTCCTGACTTTC.

The V gene is TRBV6-5, the J gene TRBJ1-2; 10 positions agree with TRBD1. The length of the CDR3 is 15 residues. With 5 bases clipped from V and 4 bases from J, the junction kept 7 bases outside the gene matches. Germline lookup yields CDR1 MNHEY and CDR2 SVGAGI. The CDR3 spells CASSPDRGRGYGYTF. The CDR3 DNA sequence: TGTGCCAGCAGTCCCGACAGGGGGCGCGGCTATGGCTACACCTTC.

This clone has a single count. The chain employs TRBV28 and TRBJ1-5; D not resolved. The germline CDR1 and CDR2 sequences are MDHEN and SYDVKM. The V gene lost 6 bases and the J gene lost 6 bases, with 12 bases spanning the gap. The CDR3 has 13 residues. The CDR3 DNA reads as TGTGCCAGCAGCCCCCAGGAGGTTCAGCCCCAGCATTTT. Residues: CASSPQEVQPQHF.

V is TRBV7-2 and J is TRBJ1-3; D remains ambiguous. Germline CDR1 reads SGHTA; CDR2 reads FQGNSA. With 0 bases removed from V and 3 bases from J, the gap between germline ends came to 15 bases. This CDR3 comprises 17 residues. CDR3 bases: TGTGCCAGCAGCTTAGCCCCAATCGGGGTAGGTGGAAACACCATATATTTT. Protein sequence: CASSLAPIGVGGNTIYF.

The rearrangement links TRBV6-2 or TRBV6-3 to TRBJ2-1, with D perhaps being TRBD1 or TRBD2 (5 bases each). Germline loops: CDR1 MNHEY, CDR2 SVGEGT. The germline V and J ends were trimmed by 2 bases and 8 bases, with 7 bases remaining between them. The CDR3 loop spans 12 amino acids. This CDR3 reads CASSYRGYEQFF. Written as DNA, the CDR3 is TGTGCCAGCAGTTACCGGGGCTATGAGCAGTTCTTC.